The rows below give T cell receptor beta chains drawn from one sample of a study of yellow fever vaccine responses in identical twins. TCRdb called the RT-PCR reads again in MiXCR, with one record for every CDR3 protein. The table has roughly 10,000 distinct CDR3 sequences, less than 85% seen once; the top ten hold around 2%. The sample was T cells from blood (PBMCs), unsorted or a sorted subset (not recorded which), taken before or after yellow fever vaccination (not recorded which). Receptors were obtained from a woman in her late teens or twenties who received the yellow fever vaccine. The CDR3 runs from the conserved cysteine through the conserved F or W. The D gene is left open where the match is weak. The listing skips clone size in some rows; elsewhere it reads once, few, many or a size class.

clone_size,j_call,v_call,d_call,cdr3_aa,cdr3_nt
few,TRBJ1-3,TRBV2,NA,CASLGGYSGNTIYF,TGTGCCAGCCTCGGCGGGTACTCTGGAAACACCATATATTTT
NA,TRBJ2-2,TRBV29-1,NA,CSVAGAAGNTGELFF,TGCAGCGTCGCCGGAGCGGCGGGGAACACCGGGGAGCTGTTTTTT
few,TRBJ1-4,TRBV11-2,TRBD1,CASSYGTDYGELFF,TGTGCCAGCAGCTACGGGACAGACTATGGCGAACTGTTTTTT
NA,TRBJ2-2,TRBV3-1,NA,CASSRTTDTGELFF,TGTGCCAGCAGCCGCACAACGGACACCGGGGAGCTGTTTTTT
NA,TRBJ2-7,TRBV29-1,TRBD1,CSVPDRGGYEQYF,TGCAGCGTCCCGGACAGGGGAGGCTACGAGCAGTACTTC
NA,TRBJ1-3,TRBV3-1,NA,CASSQAGRGSGNTIYF,TGTGCCAGCAGCCAAGCTGGCAGGGGATCTGGAAACACCATATATTTT
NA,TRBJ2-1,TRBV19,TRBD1,CASRTRHNRDRGDEQFF,TGTGCCAGTAGGACTAGGCACAACCGGGACAGGGGTGATGAGCAGTTCTTC
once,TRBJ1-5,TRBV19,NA,CASSLEWGNQPQHF,TGTGCCAGTAGTCTCGAGTGGGGAAATCAGCCCCAGCATTTT
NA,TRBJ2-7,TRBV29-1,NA,CSVVLQGSSYEQYF,TGCAGCGTTGTATTACAGGGCTCCAGCTACGAGCAGTACTTC
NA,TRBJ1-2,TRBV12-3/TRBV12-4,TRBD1,CASSFGTAYGYTF,TGTGCCAGCAGTTTCGGGACAGCGTATGGCTACACCTTC
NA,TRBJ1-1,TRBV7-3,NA,CASSAKGQNTEAFF,TGTGCCAGCAGCGCGAAGGGACAGAACACTGAAGCTTTCTTT
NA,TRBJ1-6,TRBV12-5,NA,CASGGSSYNSPLHF,TGTGCTAGTGGGGGGAGCTCCTATAATTCACCCCTCCACTTT
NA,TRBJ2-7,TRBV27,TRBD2,CASSSRFGREAYEQYF,TGTGCCAGCAGTTCCCGTTTCGGGCGGGAGGCCTACGAGCAGTACTTC
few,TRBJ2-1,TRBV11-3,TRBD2,CASSGSSGTMDEQFF,TGTGCCAGCAGCGGCAGTAGCGGGACCATGGATGAGCAGTTCTTC
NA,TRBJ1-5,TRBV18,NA,CASSPSREPQHF,TGTGCCAGCTCACCTTCCAGGGAGCCCCAGCATTTT
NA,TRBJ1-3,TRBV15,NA,CATRPTGSGNTIYF,TGTGCCACCAGACCGACAGGCTCTGGAAACACCATATATTTT
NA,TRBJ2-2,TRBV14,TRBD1,CASSPDRGTGELFF,TGTGCCAGCAGCCCGGACAGGGGGACCGGGGAGCTGTTTTTT
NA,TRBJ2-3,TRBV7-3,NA,CASSPGPVLLDTQYF,TGTGCCAGCAGCCCAGGCCCTGTGCTGCTGGATACGCAGTATTTT
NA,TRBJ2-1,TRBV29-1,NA,CSVPPFLGLDEQFF,TGCAGCGTCCCCCCGTTTTTAGGGCTCGATGAGCAGTTCTTC
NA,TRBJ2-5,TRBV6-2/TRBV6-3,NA,CASSYATGRQETQYF,TGTGCCAGCAGTTACGCCACAGGACGACAAGAGACCCAGTACTTC
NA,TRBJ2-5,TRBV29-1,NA,CSVERPGQETQYF,TGCAGCGTTGAAAGGCCAGGACAAGAGACCCAGTACTTC
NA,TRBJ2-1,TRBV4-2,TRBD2,CASSQSGGDYNEQFF,TGTGCCAGCAGCCAGAGCGGGGGCGATTACAATGAGCAGTTCTTC
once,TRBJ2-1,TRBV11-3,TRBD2,CASSGPSGSSYNEQFF,TGTGCCAGCAGCGGACCTAGCGGGAGCTCCTACAATGAGCAGTTCTTC
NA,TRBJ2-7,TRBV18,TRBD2,CASSPVGLAGIYEQYF,TGTGCCAGCTCACCAGTCGGACTAGCGGGTATCTACGAGCAGTACTTC
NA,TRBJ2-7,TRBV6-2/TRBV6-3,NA,CASSYSIQQAVLNEQYF,TGTGCCAGCAGTTACTCGATTCAACAGGCCGTCCTAAACGAGCAGTACTTC
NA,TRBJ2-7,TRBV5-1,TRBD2,CASSPASGGSYEQYF,TGCGCCAGCAGCCCTGCGTCGGGGGGCTCCTACGAGCAGTACTTC
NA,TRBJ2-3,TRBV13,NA,CASTPGGWDTQYF,TGTGCCAGCACCCCTGGCGGGTGGGATACGCAGTATTTT
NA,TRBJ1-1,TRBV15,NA,CATSRDFSRGNTEAFF,TGTGCCACCAGCAGAGATTTTTCACGGGGGAACACTGAAGCTTTCTTT
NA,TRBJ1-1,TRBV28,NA,CASNPSMNTEAFF,TGTGCCAGCAACCCCAGTATGAACACTGAAGCTTTCTTT
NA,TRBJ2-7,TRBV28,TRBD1,CASRPTGAYEQYF,TGTGCCAGCAGACCTACAGGGGCATACGAGCAGTACTTC
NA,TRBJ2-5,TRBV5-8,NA,CASSSRILVDETQYF,TGTGCCAGCAGCTCTCGAATACTAGTGGATGAGACCCAGTACTTC
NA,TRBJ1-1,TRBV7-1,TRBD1,CASSSLGGPGAEAFF,TGTGCCAGCAGCTCCCTAGGGGGCCCAGGCGCTGAAGCTTTCTTT
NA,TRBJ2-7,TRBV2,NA,CASSVQESSYEQYF,TGTGCCAGCAGTGTTCAGGAGAGCTCCTACGAGCAGTACTTC
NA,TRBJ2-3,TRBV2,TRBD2,CASRGLAGSTDTQYF,TGTGCCAGCAGGGGACTAGCGGGGAGCACAGATACGCAGTATTTT
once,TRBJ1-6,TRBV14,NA,CASSRQGNSPLHF,TGTGCCAGCAGCCGGCAGGGAAATTCACCCCTCCACTTT
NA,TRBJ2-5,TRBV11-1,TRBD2,CASQLAGGQETQYF,TGTGCCAGTCAACTAGCGGGGGGGCAAGAGACCCAGTACTTC
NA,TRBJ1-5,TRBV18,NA,CASSPTRVFSNQPQHF,TGTGCCAGCTCACCTACCAGGGTCTTTAGCAATCAGCCCCAGCATTTT
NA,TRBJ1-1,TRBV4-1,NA,CASSHLSRAGDTEAFF,TGCGCCAGCAGCCACCTGTCTAGGGCCGGTGACACTGAAGCTTTCTTT
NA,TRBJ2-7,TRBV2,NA,CASSELYEQYF,TGTGCCAGCAGTGAACTTTACGAGCAGTACTTC
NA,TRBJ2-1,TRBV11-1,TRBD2,CASSLFAGGLIDEQFF,TGTGCCAGCAGCTTATTTGCGGGGGGGCTGATCGATGAGCAGTTCTTC
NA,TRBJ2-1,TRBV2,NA,CASSAEGHNNEQFF,TGTGCCAGCAGTGCGGAGGGCCACAACAATGAGCAGTTCTTC
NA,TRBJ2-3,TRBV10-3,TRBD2,CAIRRGVADTQYF,TGTGCCATCAGGCGGGGGGTGGCGGATACGCAGTATTTT
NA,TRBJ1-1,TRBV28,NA,CASSPPGVPNTEAFF,TGTGCCAGCAGTCCTCCCGGGGTGCCGAACACTGAAGCTTTCTTT
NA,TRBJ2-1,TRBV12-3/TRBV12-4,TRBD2,CASSFAALAVNEQFF,TGTGCCAGCAGTTTTGCGGCGCTAGCGGTTAATGAGCAGTTCTTC
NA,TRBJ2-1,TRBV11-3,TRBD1,CASSLGTGFSNEQFF,TGTGCCAGCAGCTTAGGGACAGGGTTTAGCAATGAGCAGTTCTTC
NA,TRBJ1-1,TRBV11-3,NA,CASSPRTGPAQRNTEAFF,TGTGCCAGCAGCCCCCGGACGGGGCCCGCCCAGAGAAACACTGAAGCTTTCTTT
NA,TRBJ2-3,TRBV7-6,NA,CASSSGGGSTDTQYF,TGTGCCAGCAGCTCAGGGGGGGGCTCCACAGATACGCAGTATTTT
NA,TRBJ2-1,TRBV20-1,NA,CSAKNYRSYNEQFF,TGCAGTGCTAAGAACTACCGCTCCTACAATGAGCAGTTCTTC
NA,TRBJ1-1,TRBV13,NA,CASSAQGNLNTEAFF,TGTGCCAGCAGCGCCCAGGGAAACCTGAACACTGAAGCTTTCTTT
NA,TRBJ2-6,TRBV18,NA,CASSPRQGASGANVLTF,TGTGCCAGCTCCCCCCGCCAGGGTGCCTCTGGGGCCAACGTCCTGACTTTC
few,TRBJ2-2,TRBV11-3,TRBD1,CASRADREIPTGELFF,TGTGCCAGCAGGGCGGACAGGGAAATACCAACCGGGGAGCTGTTTTTT
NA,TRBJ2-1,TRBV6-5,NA,CASSSTTHREQFF,TGTGCCAGCAGTTCCACAACTCACCGGGAGCAGTTCTTC
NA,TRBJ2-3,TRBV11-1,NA,CASSQPGYTDTQYF,TGTGCCAGCAGCCAACCAGGTTACACAGATACGCAGTATTTT
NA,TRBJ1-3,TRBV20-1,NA,CSARRGGGGNTIYF,TGCAGTGCTAGACGCGGGGGTGGTGGAAACACCATATATTTT
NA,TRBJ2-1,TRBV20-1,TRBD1,CSGGQGMSHEQFF,TGCAGTGGGGGACAGGGGATGTCCCATGAGCAGTTCTTC
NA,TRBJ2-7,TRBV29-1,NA,CSVGTRLSYEQYF,TGCAGCGTCGGAACAAGACTTTCCTACGAGCAGTACTTC
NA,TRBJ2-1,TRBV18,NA,CASSPPNQRDNEQFF,TGTGCCAGCTCACCACCGAACCAAAGAGACAATGAGCAGTTCTTC
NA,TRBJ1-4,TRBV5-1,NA,CASSLQGNFEKLFF,TGCGCCAGCAGCTTGCAGGGCAATTTCGAAAAACTGTTTTTT